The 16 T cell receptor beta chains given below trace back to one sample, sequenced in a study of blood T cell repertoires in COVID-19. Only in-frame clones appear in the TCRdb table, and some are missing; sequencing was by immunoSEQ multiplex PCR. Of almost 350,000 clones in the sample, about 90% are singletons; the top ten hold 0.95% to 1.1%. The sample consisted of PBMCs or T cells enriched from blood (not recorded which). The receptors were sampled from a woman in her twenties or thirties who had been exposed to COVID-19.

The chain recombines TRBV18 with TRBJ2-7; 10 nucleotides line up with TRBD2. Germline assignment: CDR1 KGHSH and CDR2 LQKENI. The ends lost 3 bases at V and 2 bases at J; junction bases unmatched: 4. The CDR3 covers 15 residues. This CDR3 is CASSPGTSATYEQYF. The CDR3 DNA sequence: TGTGCCAGCTCACCCGGGACTAGCGCAACCTACGAGCAGTACTTC.

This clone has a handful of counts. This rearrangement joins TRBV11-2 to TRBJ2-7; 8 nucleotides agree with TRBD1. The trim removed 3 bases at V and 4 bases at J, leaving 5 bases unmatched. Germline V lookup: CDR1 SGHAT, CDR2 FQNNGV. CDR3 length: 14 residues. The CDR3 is CASSLDRAGYEQYF. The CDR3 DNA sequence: TGTGCCAGCAGCTTGGACAGGGCAGGTTACGAGCAGTACTTC.

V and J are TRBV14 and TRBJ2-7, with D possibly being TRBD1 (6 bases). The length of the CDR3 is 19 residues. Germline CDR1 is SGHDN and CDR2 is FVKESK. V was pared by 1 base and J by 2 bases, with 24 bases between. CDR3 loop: CASSQAEWTAGTHPYEQYF. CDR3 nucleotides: TGTGCCAGCAGCCAAGCCGAGTGGACAGCCGGGACGCACCCCTACGAGCAGTACTTC.

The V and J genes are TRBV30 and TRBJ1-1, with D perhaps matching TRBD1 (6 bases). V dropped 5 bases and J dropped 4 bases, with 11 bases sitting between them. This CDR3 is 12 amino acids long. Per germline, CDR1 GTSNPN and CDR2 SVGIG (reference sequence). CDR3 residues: CAWAYRATEAFF. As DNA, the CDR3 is TGTGCCTGGGCGTACAGGGCCACTGAAGCTTTCTTT.

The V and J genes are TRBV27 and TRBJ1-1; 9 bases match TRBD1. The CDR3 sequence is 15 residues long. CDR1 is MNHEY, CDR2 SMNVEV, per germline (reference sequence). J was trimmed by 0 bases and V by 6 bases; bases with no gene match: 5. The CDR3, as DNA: TGTGCCAGCAGACCGCGGACAGGGGTGAACACTGAAGCTTTCTTT. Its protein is CASRPRTGVNTEAFF.

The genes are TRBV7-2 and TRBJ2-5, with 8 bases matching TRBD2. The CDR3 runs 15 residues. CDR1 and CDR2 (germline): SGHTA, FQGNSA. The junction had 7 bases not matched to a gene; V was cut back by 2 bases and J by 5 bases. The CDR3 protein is CASSLSGTRGETQYF. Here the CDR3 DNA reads TGTGCCAGCAGCTTATCCGGGACTAGAGGGGAGACCCAGTACTTC.

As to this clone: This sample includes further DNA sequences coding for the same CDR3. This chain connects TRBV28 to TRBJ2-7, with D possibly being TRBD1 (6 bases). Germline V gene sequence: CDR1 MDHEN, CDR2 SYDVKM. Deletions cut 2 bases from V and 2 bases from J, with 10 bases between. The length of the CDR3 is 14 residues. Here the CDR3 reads CASSLLTGTYEQYF. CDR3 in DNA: TGTGCCAGCAGTTTACTGACAGGAACCTACGAGCAGTACTTC.

The CDR3 region is CASSTASGSRLGNEQFF. Written as DNA, the CDR3 is TGTGCCAGTAGTACAGCTAGCGGGAGCCGATTAGGTAATGAGCAGTTCTTC. The genes are TRBV19 and TRBJ2-1, with 10 bases fitting TRBD2. Germline loops: CDR1 LNHDA, CDR2 SQIVND (reference sequence). CDR3 length: 17 amino acids. Germline trimming cut 4 bases from V and 7 bases from J; bases unmatched to any gene: 13.

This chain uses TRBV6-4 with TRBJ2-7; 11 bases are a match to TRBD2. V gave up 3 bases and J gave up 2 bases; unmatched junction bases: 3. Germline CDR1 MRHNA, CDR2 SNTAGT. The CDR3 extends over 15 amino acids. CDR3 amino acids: CASSEGLAEPYEQYF. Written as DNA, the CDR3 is TGTGCCAGCAGTGAGGGACTAGCGGAACCCTACGAGCAGTACTTC.

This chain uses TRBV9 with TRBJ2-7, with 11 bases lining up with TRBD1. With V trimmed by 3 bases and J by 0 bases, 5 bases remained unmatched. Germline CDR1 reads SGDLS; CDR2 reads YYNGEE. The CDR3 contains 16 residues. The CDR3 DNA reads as TGTGCCAGCAGCGCTGGGACAGGGGGGAGCTCCTACGAGCAGTACTTC. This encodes CASSAGTGGSSYEQYF.

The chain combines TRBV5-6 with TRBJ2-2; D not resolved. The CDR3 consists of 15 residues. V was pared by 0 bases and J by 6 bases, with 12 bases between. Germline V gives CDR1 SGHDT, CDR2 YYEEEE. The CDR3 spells CASSLDPGLAGELFF. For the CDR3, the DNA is TGTGCCAGCAGCTTGGATCCCGGGTTGGCCGGGGAGCTGTTTTTT.

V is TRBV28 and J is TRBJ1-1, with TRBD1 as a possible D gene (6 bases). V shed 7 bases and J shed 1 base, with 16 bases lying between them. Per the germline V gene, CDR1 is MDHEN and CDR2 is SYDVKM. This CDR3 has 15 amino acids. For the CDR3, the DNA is TGTGCCAGCACCACAGGGACCACAGGGAACACTGAAGCTTTCTTT. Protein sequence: CASTTGTTGNTEAFF. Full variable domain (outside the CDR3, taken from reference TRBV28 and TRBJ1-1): DVKVTQSSRYLVKRTGEKVFLECVQDMDHENMFWYRQDPGLGLRLIYFSYDVKMKEKGDIPEGYSVSREKKERFSLILESASTNQTSMYLCASTTGTTGNTEAFFGQGTRLTVV.

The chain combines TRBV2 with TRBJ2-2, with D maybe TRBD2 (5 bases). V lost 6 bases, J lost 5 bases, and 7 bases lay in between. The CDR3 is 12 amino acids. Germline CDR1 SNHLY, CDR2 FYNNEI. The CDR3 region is CASRRETGELFF. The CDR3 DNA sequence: TGTGCCAGCAGGAGGGAGACCGGGGAGCTGTTTTTT.

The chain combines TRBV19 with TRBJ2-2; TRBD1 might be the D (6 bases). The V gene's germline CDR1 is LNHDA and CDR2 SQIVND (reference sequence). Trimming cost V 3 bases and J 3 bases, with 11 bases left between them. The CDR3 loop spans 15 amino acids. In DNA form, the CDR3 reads TGTGCCAGTAGTATCGGGCAGGGGCACACCGGGGAGCTGTTTTTT. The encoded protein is CASSIGQGHTGELFF.

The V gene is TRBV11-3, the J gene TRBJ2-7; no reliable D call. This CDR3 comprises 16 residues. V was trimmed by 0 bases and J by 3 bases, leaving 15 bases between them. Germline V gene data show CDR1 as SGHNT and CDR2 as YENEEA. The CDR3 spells CASSLDPTRSYYEQYF. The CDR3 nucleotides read TGTGCCAGCAGCTTAGATCCTACCAGGTCTTACTACGAGCAGTACTTC. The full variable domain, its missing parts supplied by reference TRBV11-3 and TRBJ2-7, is EAGVVQSPRYKIIEKKQPVAFWCNPISGHNTLYWYLQNLGQGPELLIRYENEEAVDDSQLPKDRFSAERLKGVDSTLKIQPAELGDSAVYLCASSLDPTRSYYEQYFGPGTRLTVT.

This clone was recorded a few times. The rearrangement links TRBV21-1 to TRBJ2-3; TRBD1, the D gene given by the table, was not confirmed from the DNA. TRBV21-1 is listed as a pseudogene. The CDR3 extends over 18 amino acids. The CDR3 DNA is TGTGCCAGCAGCAAAGCCCCCCGGTTAGGGGCTTACACAGATACGCAGTATTTT. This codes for CASSKAPRLGAYTDTQYF.